This T cell receptor beta chain was sequenced in a study of Graves' ophthalmopathy and Graves' hyperthyroidism. Whole-study results and caveats: Among expanded thyroid clonotypes above 0.001 frequency, most also occurred in blood. Discrimination between ophthalmopathy and stable hyperthyroidism by a 13-signature model showed about 85% sensitivity and roughly 81% specificity.

For repertoire sequencing, the TCR beta CDR3 regions were amplified from RNA transcripts. HTBI primers were employed in first-round RT-PCR, then a second-round multiplex PCR followed. One entry per CDR3 protein, called by TCRdb with MiXCR from the multiplex PCR reads. The sample has roughly 1.1 million distinct CDR3 sequences; 35% to 45% are singletons. Clinicians made diagnoses from clinical symptoms, serum thyroxine, TRAb, thyroid ultrasound and orbital computed tomography. This clonotype has just a few counts. Its antigen is not identified. The sequencing sample was made of peripheral blood or thyroid tissue (not recorded which). The clonotype comes from an adult man with Graves' hyperthyroidism.

CDR3 in amino acids: CASSESSSNEKLFF. Written as DNA, the CDR3 is TGTGCCAGCAGTGAATCGAGCTCTAATGAAAAACTGTTTTTT. This chain connects TRBV25-1 to TRBJ1-4; D ambiguous. The length of the CDR3 is 14 residues. Germline lookup yields CDR1 MGHDK and CDR2 SYGVNS. Trimming took off 1 base at V and 3 bases at J, with 6 bases between the two ends.